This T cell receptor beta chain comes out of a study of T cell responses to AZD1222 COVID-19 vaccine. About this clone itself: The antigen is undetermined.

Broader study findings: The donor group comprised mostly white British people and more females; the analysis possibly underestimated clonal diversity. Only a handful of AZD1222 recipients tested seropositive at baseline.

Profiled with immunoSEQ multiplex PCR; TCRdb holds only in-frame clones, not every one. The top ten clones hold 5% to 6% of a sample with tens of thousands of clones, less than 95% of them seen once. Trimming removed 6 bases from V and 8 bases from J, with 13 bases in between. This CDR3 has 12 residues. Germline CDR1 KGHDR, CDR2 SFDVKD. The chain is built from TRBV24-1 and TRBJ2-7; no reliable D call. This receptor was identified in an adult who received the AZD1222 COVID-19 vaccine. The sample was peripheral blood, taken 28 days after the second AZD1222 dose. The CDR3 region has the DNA TGTGCCACCAGTCGGGCAGGCGCGCAGCAGTACTTC. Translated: CATSRAGAQQYF.